A selection of T cell receptor beta chains follows, all from one sample in a study of T cells in Graves' hyperthyroidism and ophthalmopathy. TCRdb independently ran MiXCR on the multiplex PCR reads; one entry per CDR3 protein. Here the sample spans fewer than 650,000 distinct CDR3 sequences, over 45% being singletons. The sample was peripheral blood or thyroid tissue (not recorded which). The receptor source for this set is an adult woman with Graves' disease, either hyperthyroidism or ophthalmopathy (not recorded which). Each CDR3 is given with its conserved first and last residue. A D gene is named only where the DNA matches it firmly. Clone size is stated in some rows and not others, as once, few, many or a class when expanded.

length: 16; V: TRBV20-1; size: once; J: TRBJ1-2; D: TRBD1; DNA: TGCAGTGCCGGCCGGGACAGGGCTTCCGGGGACGATGGCTACACCTTC; CDR3: CSAGRDRASGDDGYTF
length: 13; V: TRBV15; size: few; J: TRBJ1-1; D: NA; DNA: TGTGCCACCCGATACGGGATGAACACTGAAGCTTTCTTT; CDR3: CATRYGMNTEAFF
length: 11; V: TRBV5-1; size: many; J: TRBJ2-7; D: NA; DNA: TGCGCCAGCAGCGCCCAATACGAGCAGTACTTC; CDR3: CASSAQYEQYF
length: 16; V: TRBV20-1; size: many; J: TRBJ1-2; D: TRBD1; DNA: TGCAGTGCTAGAGATCAGAGGGTAGGACAGGGTTATGGCTACACCTTC; CDR3: CSARDQRVGQGYGYTF
length: 14; V: TRBV10-3; size: NA; J: TRBJ2-5; D: NA; DNA: TGTGCCAGCAGTTCCGGAGATCCCAGGGAGACCCAGTACTTC; CDR3: CASSSGDPRETQYF
length: 16; V: TRBV7-8; size: many; J: TRBJ2-7; D: NA; DNA: TGTGCCAGCAGCTTAGCAGGGGTGACTAGTAGGGGCGAGCAGTACTTC; CDR3: CASSLAGVTSRGEQYF
length: 14; V: TRBV25-1; size: few; J: TRBJ1-1; D: NA; DNA: TGTGCCAGCAGTGAGAACAACTTCTACACTGAAGCTTTCTTT; CDR3: CASSENNFYTEAFF
length: 14; V: TRBV24-1; size: NA; J: TRBJ2-1; D: TRBD2; DNA: TGTGCCACCAGTGGGCCTAGCGGAATCAATGAGCAGTTCTTC; CDR3: CATSGPSGINEQFF
length: 14; V: TRBV20-1; size: NA; J: TRBJ1-2; D: NA; DNA: TGCAGTGCTAGGAAGGGGGGGGCGGACTATGGCTACACCTTC; CDR3: CSARKGGADYGYTF
length: 13; V: TRBV20-1; size: NA; J: TRBJ1-1; D: NA; DNA: TGCAGTGCTAGACTCAGGCCCGACAGGGAAGCTTTCTTT; CDR3: CSARLRPDREAFF
length: 16; V: TRBV6-2/TRBV6-3; size: few; J: TRBJ1-1; D: NA; DNA: TGTGCCAGCAGTTACGGGTTGGGCAGGAGCCCCACTGAAGCTTTCTTT; CDR3: CASSYGLGRSPTEAFF
length: 14; V: TRBV7-2; size: few; J: TRBJ1-5; D: NA; DNA: TGTGCCGCCGTCAAAAGCGGGAGTGGCGAGCCCCAGCATTTT; CDR3: CAAVKSGSGEPQHF
length: 13; V: TRBV2; size: many; J: TRBJ2-7; D: NA; DNA: TGTGCCAGCAGAGACAGCCAGGTCTACGAGCAGTACTTC; CDR3: CASRDSQVYEQYF
length: 12; V: TRBV6-2/TRBV6-3; size: many; J: TRBJ1-2; D: NA; DNA: TGTGCCAGCAGTTACGCCGGATATGGCTACACCTTC; CDR3: CASSYAGYGYTF
length: 14; V: TRBV20-1; size: NA; J: TRBJ2-6; D: NA; DNA: TGCAGTGCTAGCCCCTTATCTGGGGCCAACGTCCTGACTTTC; CDR3: CSASPLSGANVLTF
length: 15; V: TRBV7-3; size: NA; J: TRBJ2-2; D: TRBD1; DNA: TGTGCCAGCAGCCTAGGGACAGGGCGCACCGGGGAGCTGTTTTTT; CDR3: CASSLGTGRTGELFF
length: 15; V: TRBV12-3/TRBV12-4; size: many; J: TRBJ1-4; D: NA; DNA: TGTGCCAGCAGCGGCACGGTGGGGGGCAGGGGAAAACTGTTTTTT; CDR3: CASSGTVGGRGKLFF
length: 16; V: TRBV7-9; size: NA; J: TRBJ1-1; D: TRBD1; DNA: TGTGCCAGCAGCACGGGACAGGGTAATTTAGGCACTGAAGCTTTCTTT; CDR3: CASSTGQGNLGTEAFF
length: 15; V: TRBV2; size: NA; J: TRBJ1-5; D: NA; DNA: TGTGCCAGCACTCCCCCGGGGTATAGCAATCAGCCCCAGCATTTT; CDR3: CASTPPGYSNQPQHF
length: 13; V: TRBV7-9; size: once; J: TRBJ1-6; D: NA; DNA: TGTGCTAGAGGCAGGTCCTATAATTCACCCCTCCACTTT; CDR3: CARGRSYNSPLHF
length: 16; V: TRBV5-1; size: NA; J: TRBJ1-1; D: TRBD1; DNA: TGCGCCAGCAGCTTGGCCTCCGGTACAGGGGTGACTGAAGCTTTCTTT; CDR3: CASSLASGTGVTEAFF
length: 14; V: TRBV5-1; size: NA; J: TRBJ1-4; D: NA; DNA: TGTGCCAGCAGCTTAGGACCGTTAAGTGAAAAACTGTTTTTT; CDR3: CASSLGPLSEKLFF
length: 16; V: TRBV4-3; size: NA; J: TRBJ1-5; D: TRBD1; DNA: TGCGCCAGCAGCCAAGGTGGAGGACAGGGAAATCAGCCCCAGCATTTT; CDR3: CASSQGGGQGNQPQHF
length: 17; V: TRBV15; size: NA; J: TRBJ1-5; D: TRBD1; DNA: TGTGCCACCAGCAGAGCTGCGGGACAGGCCAGCAATCAGCCCCAGCATTTT; CDR3: CATSRAAGQASNQPQHF
length: 16; V: TRBV7-2; size: NA; J: TRBJ2-7; D: TRBD1; DNA: TGTGCCAGCAGTCTAGACAGGGGGGACAGGAACTACGAGCAGTACTTC; CDR3: CASSLDRGDRNYEQYF
length: 16; V: TRBV15; size: NA; J: TRBJ2-7; D: TRBD2; DNA: TGTGCCACCAGCAGAGGTTCGGCTAGCGGGACCTACGAGCAGTACTTC; CDR3: CATSRGSASGTYEQYF
length: 13; V: TRBV29-1; size: NA; J: TRBJ1-1; D: NA; DNA: TGCAGCGTCACCCCGGGTTTGAACACTGAAGCTTTCTTT; CDR3: CSVTPGLNTEAFF
length: 10; V: TRBV24-1; size: NA; J: TRBJ1-1; D: NA; DNA: TGTGCCACATCACATCTCAAAGCTTTCTTT; CDR3: CATSHLKAFF
length: 13; V: TRBV19; size: once; J: TRBJ1-1; D: NA; DNA: TGTGCCAGTACAACACAGTTTTGGACTGAAGCTTTCTTT; CDR3: CASTTQFWTEAFF
length: 9; V: TRBV10-3; size: NA; J: TRBJ2-5; D: NA; DNA: TGTGCCATCAGTTGGACCCAGTACTTC; CDR3: CAISWTQYF
length: 14; V: TRBV12-3/TRBV12-4; size: NA; J: TRBJ2-7; D: TRBD2; DNA: TGTGCCAGCAGCGCGGGGGACTCCTCCTACGAGCAGTACTTC; CDR3: CASSAGDSSYEQYF
length: 17; V: TRBV7-3; size: few; J: TRBJ1-1; D: NA; DNA: TGTGCCAGCAGTTTTCTTTTTTCCAGGACGGCAAACACTGAAGCTTTCTTT; CDR3: CASSFLFSRTANTEAFF
length: 10; V: TRBV2; size: NA; J: TRBJ1-2; D: NA; DNA: TGTGCCAGTACTTTCTATGGCTACACCTTC; CDR3: CASTFYGYTF
length: 13; V: TRBV11-2; size: many; J: TRBJ1-1; D: NA; DNA: TGTGCCAGCAGCTTATTTCGGGGTTTTGAAGCTTTCTTT; CDR3: CASSLFRGFEAFF
length: 13; V: TRBV7-9; size: NA; J: TRBJ1-5; D: TRBD1; DNA: TGTGCCAGCAGCTTCATGGAGGACAGGACCCAGCATTTT; CDR3: CASSFMEDRTQHF
length: 15; V: TRBV7-2; size: many; J: TRBJ1-1; D: TRBD1; DNA: TGTGCCAGCAGGCGATACGGGACAGGGGCCACTGAAGCTTTCTTT; CDR3: CASRRYGTGATEAFF
length: 17; V: TRBV6-7; size: few; J: TRBJ1-2; D: NA; DNA: TGTGCCAGCAGTTACTCCATGATCGGGTCTTGGAACAGTGGCTACACCTTC; CDR3: CASSYSMIGSWNSGYTF
length: 13; V: TRBV5-6; size: NA; J: TRBJ2-7; D: NA; DNA: TGTGCCAGCGGGCGGGGGACAGGTGAGGAGCAGTACTTC; CDR3: CASGRGTGEEQYF
length: 13; V: TRBV7-2; size: NA; J: TRBJ1-1; D: NA; DNA: TGTACCTGGCAGACCGGGGGACGGACTGAAGCTTTCTTT; CDR3: CTWQTGGRTEAFF
length: 12; V: TRBV29-1; size: NA; J: TRBJ2-5; D: NA; DNA: TGCAGCGTTGAACGTAACTCAGAGACCCAGTACTTC; CDR3: CSVERNSETQYF
length: 13; V: TRBV10-2; size: NA; J: TRBJ1-1; D: NA; DNA: TGCGCCAGCAGTCCTGGACGAGTCACTGAAGCTTTCTTT; CDR3: CASSPGRVTEAFF
length: 17; V: TRBV11-1; size: NA; J: TRBJ1-5; D: NA; DNA: TGTGCCAGCAGCTTAGCCACCACGGGGGGTAGCGATCAGCCCCAGCATTTT; CDR3: CASSLATTGGSDQPQHF
length: 14; V: TRBV9; size: many; J: TRBJ1-3; D: TRBD1; DNA: TGTGCCAGCAGCGGTACAGGGGGAGGAAACACCATATATTTT; CDR3: CASSGTGGGNTIYF
length: 11; V: TRBV20-1; size: few; J: TRBJ2-7; D: NA; DNA: TGCAGTGCAAAGCGGTCCTACGAGCAGTACTTC; CDR3: CSAKRSYEQYF
length: 12; V: TRBV25-1; size: many; J: TRBJ2-7; D: NA; DNA: TGTGCCAGCAGTTTTGCGGGGAACGAGCAGTACTTC; CDR3: CASSFAGNEQYF